What follows describes a single T cell receptor (beta chain). TCRdb keeps only in-frame clones here, not all; method: immunoSEQ multiplex PCR. The table lists 300,000 to 350,000 clones, more than 85% of them singletons. Documented treatment: over 15 received Ad26.COV2.S at low or high dose, single or two shots; roughly 5 received placebo; per-sample allocation not given. The investigators took samples on day 63 after the first vaccine or placebo injection. The CDR3 is made up of 15 amino acids. Trimming shortened V by 1 base and J by 0 bases, and 9 bases separated the two germline ends. Germline-derived CDR1 and CDR2 are LGHNA and YNFKEQ. The data derive from a study of Ad26.COV2.S vaccination and SARS-CoV-2 variants.

The chain joins TRBV4-2 to TRBJ1-1; no reliable D call. This sequence originates from a person between 18 and 59 years old who received the Ad26.COV2.S COVID-19 vaccine or a placebo. Sequenced here: peripheral blood, sampled in a trial of Ad26.COV2.S vaccine versus placebo. Here the CDR3 reads CASSQVWELNTEAFF. In nucleotides, the CDR3 is TGTGCCAGCAGCCAAGTTTGGGAACTGAACACTGAAGCTTTCTTT.